This passage covers 9 T cell receptor beta chains from one sample sequenced in a study of graft-versus-host responses after intestinal transplantation. The table came from immunoSEQ multiplex PCR; TCRdb's copy has only in-frame clones and leaves some out. The sample contains tens of thousands of clones, approximately 96% of which appear only once. Which antigens these TCRs recognize remains unknown. The specimen comprised unstimulated CD8+ T cells sorted from spleen or lymph node cells, sampled before transplant. These receptor sequences come from a human donor who was the organ donor for an intestinal transplant.

The chain has TRBV4-1 and TRBJ1-2; D is uncertain. Germline V gene lookup returns CDR1 MGHRA and CDR2 YSYEKL. Trimming removed 1 base from V and 4 bases from J, with 7 bases in between. The CDR3 is 13 amino acids. In DNA form, the CDR3 reads TGCGCCAGCAGCCAAGCCTCTGTCTATGGCTACACCTTC. Residues: CASSQASVYGYTF.

V and J are TRBV28 and TRBJ2-7; D is undetermined. Deletions cut 5 bases from V and 2 bases from J, with 10 bases between. CDR3 length: 13 residues. Germline V lookup: CDR1 MDHEN, CDR2 SYDVKM. CDR3 protein: CASSATPAYEQYF. DNA for the CDR3: TGTGCCAGCAGTGCCACGCCGGCCTACGAGCAGTACTTC.

The J gene is TRBJ2-1, the V gene TRBV7-6; D might be TRBD1 (6 bases). Between the trimmed V and J ends, which lost 2 bases and 5 bases, there was a span of 19 bases. Germline V gene lookup returns CDR1 SGHVS and CDR2 FNYEAQ. The CDR3 is made up of 17 amino acids. CDR3 region: CASSLHPTGGEDNEQFF. In DNA, the CDR3 is TGTGCCAGCAGCTTACACCCGACAGGAGGTGAGGACAATGAGCAGTTCTTC.

The rearrangement joins TRBV2 to TRBJ1-2; D unclear. The CDR3 loop spans 14 amino acids. Trimming removed 6 bases at V and 1 base at J, with 12 bases between. Germline CDR1 SNHLY, CDR2 FYNNEI. The CDR3 loop reads CASSGLGNNYGYTF. DNA for the CDR3: TGTGCCAGCAGCGGGCTGGGCAATAACTATGGCTACACCTTC.

The CDR3: CASGSPEAFF. DNA of the CDR3: TGTGCTAGTGGGAGCCCTGAAGCTTTCTTT. The chain combines TRBV12-5 with TRBJ1-1; D not certain. The ends were cut back, 6 bases at V and 6 bases at J, with 5 bases in the middle. Germline lookup yields CDR1 LGHNT and CDR2 FRNRAP. This CDR3 spans 10 amino acids.

V usage is TRBV9 and J usage is TRBJ2-7; D is perhaps TRBD1 (5 bases). Germline V gene data show CDR1 as SGDLS and CDR2 as YYNGEE. V was clipped by 0 bases and J by 3 bases, with 13 bases between them. The CDR3 length is 15 residues. The CDR3 DNA is TGTGCCAGCAGCGTAGGTCAAGGGGCGGACTACGAGCAGTACTTC. Translated, it gives CASSVGQGADYEQYF.

The chain employs TRBV28 and TRBJ2-7; D is possibly TRBD2 (6 bases). V was pared by 5 bases and J by 5 bases, with 16 bases between. Per germline, CDR1 MDHEN and CDR2 SYDVKM. The CDR3 has 14 amino acids. The CDR3 region has the DNA TGTGCCAGCAGTATCGGGGAGGTGTTTGACGAGCAGTACTTC. Its translation is CASSIGEVFDEQYF.

The rearrangement links TRBV18 to TRBJ2-2; no reliable D call. Germline-derived CDR1 and CDR2 are KGHSH and LQKENI. Trimming removed 1 base at V and 2 bases at J, with 8 bases between. This CDR3 is 15 amino acids long. The CDR3 sequence is CASSPQGFNTGELFF. The DNA for the CDR3 is TGTGCCAGCTCACCACAGGGTTTCAACACCGGGGAGCTGTTTTTT.

The chain has TRBV4-1 and TRBJ2-1, with 9 bases fitting TRBD2. The CDR3 consists of 17 residues. The V gene end was trimmed by 2 bases and the J gene end by 5 bases; junction bases not matched to a gene: 10. CDR1 is MGHRA and CDR2 is YSYEKL in the germline V gene. CDR3 DNA sequence: TGCGCCAGCAGCCAAAATGTGGTTAGCGGGGGTAACAATGAGCAGTTCTTC. Its protein is CASSQNVVSGGNNEQFF.